This is a list of T cell receptor beta chains from one sample in a study of shared clonotypes between healthy human individuals. TCRdb's table, derived via immunoSEQ multiplex PCR, lists solely in-frame clones and lacks some. The sample carries some 2.3 million clones, over 85% recorded once. Sequencing used naive CD4+ T cells from PBMCs. The receptors here all came from a man younger than 35 in good health. Some clones in this sample may be carry-over from other donors' samples. The CDR3 runs from the conserved cysteine through the conserved F or W. D genes are given only for firm matches. A clone size is listed for some rows: how often the clone was seen (once, few, many), or a class if it is expanded.

d_call	v_call	clone_size	j_call	cdr3_aa	cdr3_nt
.	TRBV29-1	.	TRBJ2-1	CSVGTNYNEQFF	TGCAGCGTCGGGACAAACTACAATGAGCAGTTCTTC
TRBD1	TRBV2	.	TRBJ2-7	CASSRTGGGEQYF	TGTGCCAGCAGTCGGACAGGGGGCGGCGAGCAGTACTTC
TRBD1	TRBV19	.	TRBJ2-4	CASSEAGAGGSGIQYF	TGTGCCAGTAGTGAGGCCGGCGCAGGGGGCTCGGGCATTCAGTACTTC
TRBD2	TRBV28	.	TRBJ2-1	CASSPGREDYNEQFF	TGTGCCAGCAGCCCCGGGCGGGAGGACTACAATGAGCAGTTCTTC
.	TRBV4-2	.	TRBJ2-2	CASSQPGPGSGELFF	TGTGCCAGCAGCCAACCGGGACCCGGCAGCGGGGAGCTGTTTTTT
TRBD1	TRBV5-1	once	TRBJ1-2	CASSLATGGHGYTF	TGCGCCAGCAGCCTAGCGACAGGGGGCCATGGCTACACCTTC
.	TRBV4-3	.	TRBJ2-3	CASSQDIGLITQYF	TGCGCCAGCAGCCAAGATATCGGGCTAATCACGCAGTATTTT
.	TRBV7-9	.	TRBJ2-1	CASSGSLQFF	TGTGCCAGCAGCGGTTCTCTACAGTTCTTC
TRBD2	TRBV2	.	TRBJ2-5	CASTWGLDQETQYF	TGTGCCAGCACCTGGGGACTAGACCAAGAGACCCAGTACTTC
TRBD1	TRBV28	.	TRBJ2-7	CASSFQTGYEQYF	TGTGCCAGCAGTTTCCAGACAGGGTACGAGCAGTACTTC
TRBD1	TRBV28	.	TRBJ2-7	CASSLSGQGGHEQYF	TGTGCCAGCAGTCTATCAGGACAGGGGGGCCACGAGCAGTACTTC
TRBD1	TRBV18	.	TRBJ1-4	CASSWTGGNEKLFF	TGTGCCAGCTCATGGACAGGGGGGAATGAAAAACTGTTTTTT
.	TRBV6-5	once	TRBJ2-7	CASRGRDEQYF	TGTGCCAGCAGGGGCCGCGACGAGCAGTACTTC
.	TRBV2	.	TRBJ1-1	CASSERDTAGTEAFF	TGTGCCAGCAGTGAAAGGGACACCGCGGGGACTGAAGCTTTCTTT
.	TRBV7-2	.	TRBJ2-7	CASSLEAVSPYEQYF	TGTGCCAGCAGCTTAGAGGCAGTCAGCCCCTACGAGCAGTACTTC
.	TRBV2	once	TRBJ1-1	CASSEALRGRKNTEAFF	TGTGCCAGCAGTGAAGCGCTTCGCGGCCGAAAGAACACTGAAGCTTTCTTT
.	TRBV2	.	TRBJ2-2	CASSGSNTGELFF	TGTGCCAGCAGTGGTAGCAACACCGGGGAGCTGTTTTTT
.	TRBV7-9	few	TRBJ2-2	CASSLAGTPLVELFF	TGTGCCAGCAGCTTAGCCGGGACCCCATTAGTTGAGCTGTTTTTT
TRBD2	TRBV19	.	TRBJ2-2	CASSGLAGVSGELFF	TGTGCCAGTAGCGGACTAGCGGGAGTCTCCGGGGAGCTGTTTTTT
TRBD1	TRBV11-2	.	TRBJ1-1	CASSPDRVPKTEAFF	TGTGCCAGCAGCCCGGACAGGGTGCCGAAAACGGAAGCTTTCTTT
TRBD1	TRBV28	.	TRBJ1-1	CASSPQGGRNTEAFF	TGTGCCAGCAGTCCCCAGGGGGGGAGGAACACTGAAGCTTTCTTT
TRBD1	TRBV19	.	TRBJ1-1	CASSLRTGENTEAFF	TGTGCCAGTAGCCTGAGGACAGGCGAGAACACTGAAGCTTTCTTT
TRBD2	TRBV28	.	TRBJ2-5	CASSGGTSGTQETQYF	TGTGCCAGCAGTGGAGGGACTAGCGGGACCCAAGAGACCCAGTACTTC
.	TRBV14	once	TRBJ1-2	CASSQDTRPYTF	TGTGCCAGCAGCCAAGATACTAGGCCTTACACCTTC
.	TRBV27	.	TRBJ2-1	CASSTTTGYSYNEQFF	TGTGCCAGCAGTACCACGACAGGTTACTCCTACAATGAGCAGTTCTTC
.	TRBV7-2	.	TRBJ2-1	CASKREPSYNEQFF	TGTGCCAGCAAAAGGGAACCGTCCTACAATGAGCAGTTCTTC
TRBD2	TRBV4-3	.	TRBJ2-1	CASSQDGSGRAPYNEQFF	TGCGCCAGCAGCCAAGATGGTAGCGGGAGGGCCCCCTACAATGAGCAGTTCTTC
TRBD2	TRBV18	.	TRBJ2-1	CASSPRGAGGNNEQFF	TGTGCCAGCTCACCACGGGGAGCGGGAGGAAACAATGAGCAGTTCTTC
.	TRBV4-1	.	TRBJ2-7	CASSQAGTETYEQYF	TGCGCCAGCAGCCAAGCCGGGACGGAGACTTACGAGCAGTACTTC
.	TRBV4-1	.	TRBJ2-7	CASSHLLGGDYEQYF	TGCGCCAGCAGCCACCTACTGGGTGGGGACTACGAGCAGTACTTC
.	TRBV11-3	.	TRBJ2-3	CASSLETSTDTQYF	TGTGCCAGCAGCTTAGAAACTAGCACAGATACGCAGTATTTT
.	TRBV7-2	.	TRBJ1-1	CASSLGAGDTEAFF	TGTGCCAGCAGCTTAGGGGCCGGGGACACTGAAGCTTTCTTT